The sequence of this T cell receptor (beta chain) was determined in a study of T cell responses to AZD1222 COVID-19 vaccine. The wider study: Researchers grouped second doses given at about 4 or about 12 weeks into one pool. Study-wide results and caveats: Clonal diversity may have been underestimated, and the donors were mostly white British, with more females than males. Recipients of two AZD1222 doses showed rising Spike-specific TCR breadth and depth.

Using immunoSEQ multiplex PCR, the repertoire was profiled, and TCRdb retains in-frame clones only, with some absent. This table has about 130,000 clones, more than 70% appearing once. In germline, CDR1 is LNHDA, CDR2 SQIVND (reference sequence). The CDR3 runs 15 residues. The V segment lost 5 bases and the J segment 7 bases; nucleotides outside the gene matches: 11. A note on this clone: The antigen remains unidentified.

The TCR sequence derives from an adult in good health. The chain couples TRBV19 to TRBJ2-1; 7 positions match TRBD2. The specimen comprised peripheral blood, sampled on day 0 of AZD1222 vaccination. In DNA form, the CDR3 reads TGTGCCAGTAGTTACACTAGCGCGGGGGTTAATGAGCAGTTCTTC. It encodes CASSYTSAGVNEQFF. Drawing the rest from reference TRBV19 and TRBJ2-1, the complete variable domain is DGGITQSPKYLFRKEGQNVTLSCEQNLNHDAMYWYRQDPGQGLRLIYYSQIVNDFQKGDIAEGYSVSREKKESFPLTVTSAQKNPTAFYLCASSYTSAGVNEQFFGPGTRLTVL.